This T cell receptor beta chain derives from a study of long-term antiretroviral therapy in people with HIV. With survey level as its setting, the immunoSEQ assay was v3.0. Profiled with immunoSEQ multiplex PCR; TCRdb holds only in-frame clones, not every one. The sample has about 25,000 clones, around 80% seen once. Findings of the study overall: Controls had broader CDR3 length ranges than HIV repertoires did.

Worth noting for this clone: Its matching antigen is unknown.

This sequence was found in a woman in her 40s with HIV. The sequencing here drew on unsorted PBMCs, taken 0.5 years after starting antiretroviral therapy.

CDR3 in amino acids: CASSSGDEKLFF. In nucleotides, the CDR3 is TGTGCCAGCAGTTCTGGGGATGAAAAACTGTTTTTT. V gene TRBV27 combines with J gene TRBJ1-4, with D hard to call. The V gene's germline CDR1 is MNHEY and CDR2 SMNVEV (reference sequence). This CDR3 has 12 residues. V lost 4 bases to trimming and J lost 6 bases, with 6 bases between them.